This TCR beta chain was obtained from a study of neurological immune-mediated disorders (dated by TCRdb to the late 2010s). With respect to the entire study: Of the approximately 34 multiple sclerosis patients, some 31 had relapsing-remitting MS and 3 had secondary progressive MS. Peripheral blood TCR-beta repertoires from HTLV-I-associated myelopathy (HAM/TSP) patients, multiple sclerosis patients and healthy controls were compared by UMI-based sequencing. The cohort included around 70 subjects: about 15 with HAM/TSP, roughly 35 with multiple sclerosis, and 20 healthy controls. Longitudinal samples, technical triplicates and paired sorted CD4+ and CD8+ T-cell subsets, alongside PBMC samples, were included among the roughly 98 TCR-beta libraries.

Libraries from unsorted PBMCs were made from 2 million PBMCs kept in RNAlater at -80 degrees C until RNA extraction. Multiple sclerosis patients were enrolled in a US clinical protocol under which disease progression was evaluated by magnetic resonance imaging. Peripheral blood was subjected to Ficoll-Hypaque density gradient centrifugation to isolate PBMCs, which were then cryopreserved in liquid nitrogen. Results the study describes overall, beyond this receptor: TCR clonal expansion was highest in HAM/TSP patients and lowest in MS patients, with MS patients falling below even healthy controls. Expanded clones from different subjects shared no identical CDR3 amino acid sequences, which suggests that TCR-beta repertoires were private in all groups. In a phylogenetic analysis, the repertoires of 18 out of 34 MS patients fell into a single cluster of related CDR3 sequences, pointing to a possible signature at the repertoire level. No association of the MS cluster with clinical or MRI features was observed, and the need for larger cohorts was stated by the authors.

cDNA was synthesized by template-switch 5'RACE using a primer with a 10-nucleotide random unique molecular identifier that tagged each TCR transcript. Every sequencing run yielded over 180 million TCR-beta sequences covering 15-18 subjects. Total RNA was extracted with the RNeasy kit. TCR-beta VDJ regions were amplified with primers for the TCR constant region and the 5'RACE anchor, using the KAPA Real-time Library Amplification kit. A first PCR added sample indexes and Illumina adaptors, after which a second PCR increased the library yield. After Ampure bead purification, the TCR product of roughly 650 bp was size-selected on a 2% E-gel SizeSelection system. Before pooling, library quality was assessed on a Bioanalyzer, concentration was determined with Qubit, and library quantification was performed with the Kapa Library Quantification kit. An Illumina HiSeq 2500 was used to sequence the libraries paired-end at 2 x 150 bp. To increase sequence diversity, roughly 24-30% phiX was spiked into each library pool. In the authors' own workflow: Quality-filtered reads were processed with the UMI-based MiGEC pipeline, and over 90% of raw TCR sequences were removed by the MiGEC pipeline during error correction. VDJ genes were aligned to IMGT germline references, and each clonotype was defined by a unique CDR3 amino acid sequence together with V-J genes. Clonal expansion, Shannon diversity and CDR3 relatedness were evaluated with VDJtools (CalcPairwiseDistances, ClusterSamples), while phylogenetic trees were built in CLCbio workbench. Clones with at least 8 unique UMIs were defined as expanded, with this threshold being based on coefficient-of-variation modelling across technical triplicates. TCRdb reran the public reads through fastp at Q25 and MiXCR, keeping productive beta chains. Rows with one shared CDR3 protein collapse into an entry with the most common genes and DNA. The V and J calls reflect TCRdb's pipeline rather than the authors' work. This sample gives about 62,000 distinct CDR3 sequences in total; 4.5% to 5.5% of them show up just once. Less than 3.5% of the sample is held by the ten biggest clonotypes.

This clonotype was found many times. No cognate antigen has been identified for it. There are no base qualities to consult, and no much larger clone falls within one base. The clonotype was recovered from a woman between 50 and 59 years old with multiple sclerosis. Sequenced input: PBMCs.

The sequenced DNA is TGTGCCAGCAGCTTCGGGGACAGGGCACCAGATACGCAGTATTTT. Its protein reads: CASSFGDRAPDTQYF. The rearrangement joined TRBV5-6 to TRBJ2-3; TRBD1 agrees with 9 junctional bases. Reading from cysteine to phenylalanine, the CDR3 counts 15 amino acids. The only DNA kept is the CDR3, 45 bases in frame from the first base. The CDR1 and CDR2 encoded by the germline V gene are SGHDT and YYEEEE. Unmatched junction bases come to 5, with V trimmed by 2 bases and J by 4 bases.